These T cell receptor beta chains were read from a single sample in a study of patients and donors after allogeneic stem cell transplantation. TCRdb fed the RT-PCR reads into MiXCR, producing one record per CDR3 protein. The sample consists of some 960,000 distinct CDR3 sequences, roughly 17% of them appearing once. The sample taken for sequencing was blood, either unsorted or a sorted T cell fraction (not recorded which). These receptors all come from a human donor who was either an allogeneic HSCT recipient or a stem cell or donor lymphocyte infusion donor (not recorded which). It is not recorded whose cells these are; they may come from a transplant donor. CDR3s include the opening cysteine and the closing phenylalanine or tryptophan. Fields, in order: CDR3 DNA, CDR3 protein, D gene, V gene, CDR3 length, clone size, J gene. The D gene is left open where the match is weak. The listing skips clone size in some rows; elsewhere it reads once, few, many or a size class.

cdr3_nt: TGTGCCAGCAGCCAAGATCTCCGTAGGGTAGAGACCCAGTACTTC
cdr3_aa: CASSQDLRRVETQYF
d_call: -
v_call: TRBV3-1
cdr3_length: 15
clone_size: few
j_call: TRBJ2-5

cdr3_nt: TGCGCCAGCAGCCAAGGCGGTCCGTCTAACTATGGCTACACCTTC
cdr3_aa: CASSQGGPSNYGYTF
d_call: -
v_call: TRBV4-3
cdr3_length: 15
clone_size: -
j_call: TRBJ1-2

cdr3_nt: TGCGCCAGCAGCCAAGATGGGCAGGGGAGACAAGAGACCCAGTACTTC
cdr3_aa: CASSQDGQGRQETQYF
d_call: -
v_call: TRBV4-3
cdr3_length: 16
clone_size: few
j_call: TRBJ2-5

cdr3_nt: TGTGCCAGCAGCGTAGAGGTAGCGGGAGGGTACGAGCAGTACTTC
cdr3_aa: CASSVEVAGGYEQYF
d_call: TRBD2
v_call: TRBV9
cdr3_length: 15
clone_size: -
j_call: TRBJ2-7

cdr3_nt: TGCAGTGCTAGAGATTTGGGGATGGGTGAAGCTTTCTTT
cdr3_aa: CSARDLGMGEAFF
d_call: -
v_call: TRBV20-1
cdr3_length: 13
clone_size: few
j_call: TRBJ1-1

cdr3_nt: TGCAGTGCAAATCCGTGGTCTAGCGGACTGAGCACAGATACGCAGTATTTT
cdr3_aa: CSANPWSSGLSTDTQYF
d_call: TRBD2
v_call: TRBV20-1
cdr3_length: 17
clone_size: -
j_call: TRBJ2-3

cdr3_nt: TGTGCCAGCAGTTTAGCGCCCAGCTGGGTGGACACTGAAGCTTTCTTT
cdr3_aa: CASSLAPSWVDTEAFF
d_call: -
v_call: TRBV12-3/TRBV12-4
cdr3_length: 16
clone_size: few
j_call: TRBJ1-1

cdr3_nt: TGTGCCAGCATCCCCAGTAGGGAGAACACTGAAGCTTTCTTT
cdr3_aa: CASIPSRENTEAFF
d_call: -
v_call: TRBV12-3/TRBV12-4
cdr3_length: 14
clone_size: -
j_call: TRBJ1-1

cdr3_nt: TGCAGTGCCCTCCCGGGACTAGCAACCTACGAGCACTACTTC
cdr3_aa: CSALPGLATYEHYF
d_call: TRBD2
v_call: TRBV20-1
cdr3_length: 14
clone_size: -
j_call: TRBJ2-7

cdr3_nt: TGTGCCAGCAGCGGAACAGGGTCTGAAGCTTTCTTT
cdr3_aa: CASSGTGSEAFF
d_call: -
v_call: TRBV9
cdr3_length: 12
clone_size: few
j_call: TRBJ1-1